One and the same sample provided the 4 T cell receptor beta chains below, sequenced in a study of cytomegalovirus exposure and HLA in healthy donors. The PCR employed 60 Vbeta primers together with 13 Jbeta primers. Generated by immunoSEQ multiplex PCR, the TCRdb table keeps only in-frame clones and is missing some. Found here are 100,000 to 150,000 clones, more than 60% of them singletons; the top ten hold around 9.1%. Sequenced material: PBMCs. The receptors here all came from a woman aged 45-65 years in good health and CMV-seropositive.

As DNA, the CDR3 is TGCGCCAGCAGCCAACGAGAAGGGCGGGAGAAGTACAATGAGCAGTTCTTC. It is translated as CASSQREGREKYNEQFF. The gene calls are TRBV4-1 and TRBJ2-1, with 7 bases lining up with TRBD2. The CDR3 extends over 17 amino acids. V lost 2 bases and J lost 4; bases outside the gene matches: 11. Germline lookup yields CDR1 MGHRA and CDR2 YSYEKL.

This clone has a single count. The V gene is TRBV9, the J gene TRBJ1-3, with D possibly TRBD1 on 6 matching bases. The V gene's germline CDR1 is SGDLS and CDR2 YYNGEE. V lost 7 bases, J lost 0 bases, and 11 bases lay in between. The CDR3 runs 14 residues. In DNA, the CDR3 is TGTGCCAGCCGGGGACACAACTCTGGAAACACCATATATTTT. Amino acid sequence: CASRGHNSGNTIYF.

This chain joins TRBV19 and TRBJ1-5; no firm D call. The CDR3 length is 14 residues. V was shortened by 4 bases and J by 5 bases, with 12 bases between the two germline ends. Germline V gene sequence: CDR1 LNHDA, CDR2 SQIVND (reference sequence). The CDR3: CASSTYTAHQPQHF. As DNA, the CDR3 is TGTGCCAGTAGTACATACACCGCCCATCAGCCCCAGCATTTT. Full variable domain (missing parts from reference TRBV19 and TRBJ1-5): DGGITQSPKYLFRKEGQNVTLSCEQNLNHDAMYWYRQDPGQGLRLIYYSQIVNDFQKGDIAEGYSVSREKKESFPLTVTSAQKNPTAFYLCASSTYTAHQPQHFGDGTRLSIL.

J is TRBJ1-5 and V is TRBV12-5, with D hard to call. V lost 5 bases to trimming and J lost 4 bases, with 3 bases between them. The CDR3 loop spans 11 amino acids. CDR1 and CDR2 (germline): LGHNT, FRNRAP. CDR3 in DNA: TGTGCTAGTGGTCGTAATCAGCCCCAGCATTTT. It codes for CASGRNQPQHF. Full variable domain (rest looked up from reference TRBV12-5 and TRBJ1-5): DARVTQTPRHKVTEMGQEVTMRCQPILGHNTVFWYRQTMMQGLELLAYFRNRAPLDDSGMPKDRFSAEMPDATLATLKIQPSEPRDSAVYFCASGRNQPQHFGDGTRLSIL.